A single sample gave rise to the 30 T cell receptor beta chains below, sequenced in a study of PD-L1 blockade in urothelial cancer. TCRdb's table, derived via immunoSEQ multiplex PCR, lists solely in-frame clones and lacks some. The repertoire holds about 110,000 clones, 80% to 95% seen once, with 3.5% to 4.5% in the top ten. As for time point: peripheral blood 6 weeks after treatment start. Sequenced here: PBMCs, sampled around atezolizumab (anti-PD-L1) treatment. The receptors shown here come from a man between 60 and 70 years old with urothelial cancer.

The rearrangement links TRBV4-2 to TRBJ2-4; 12 nucleotides agree with TRBD1. J was trimmed by 0 bases and V by 2 bases; bases with no gene match: 17. CDR3 length equals 22 residues. Looked up from germline, CDR1 is LGHNA and CDR2 is YNFKEQ. The CDR3 loop is CASSQRTHTGTGGQEAKNIQYF. In nucleotides, the CDR3 is TGTGCCAGCAGCCAAAGAACCCACACCGGGACAGGGGGCCAAGAAGCCAAAAACATTCAGTACTTC.

This clone showed up just once. V gene TRBV19 combines with J gene TRBJ1-5; 8 nucleotides match TRBD1. V shed 5 bases, J shed 2 bases, and the junction held 8 bases outside the gene matches. Germline lookup yields CDR1 LNHDA and CDR2 SQIVND (reference sequence). The CDR3 contains 16 residues. The CDR3 sequence is CASSEGQGWGNQPQHF. The CDR3 DNA sequence: TGTGCCAGTAGTGAAGGACAGGGCTGGGGCAATCAGCCCCAGCATTTT. Complete variable domain (other parts from reference TRBV19 and TRBJ1-5): DGGITQSPKYLFRKEGQNVTLSCEQNLNHDAMYWYRQDPGQGLRLIYYSQIVNDFQKGDIAEGYSVSREKKESFPLTVTSAQKNPTAFYLCASSEGQGWGNQPQHFGDGTRLSIL.

The CDR3 coding sequence is TGTGCCAGCAGTGGTCCAGGTGTAGGAACAGATACGCAGTATTTT. Its translation: CASSGPGVGTDTQYF. The chain couples TRBV28 to TRBJ2-3; D gene unclear. Germline loops: CDR1 MDHEN, CDR2 SYDVKM. The CDR3 is 15 residues long. The V end was cut by 5 bases, the J end by 3 bases, with 15 bases between.

The CDR3 DNA reads TGTGCCAGCAGGGGTGTGGGGGCCGGGAAGACCCAGTACTTC. Protein sequence: CASRGVGAGKTQYF. V usage is TRBV27 and J usage is TRBJ2-5, with a tentative D call TRBD1 (6 bases). V was trimmed by 6 bases and J by 6 bases, leaving 17 bases between them. CDR3 length equals 14 residues. Germline V CDR1 and CDR2: MNHEY, SMNVEV (reference sequence).

The V call is TRBV2, the J call TRBJ2-5; perhaps TRBD2 as D (6 bases). The germline V gene has CDR1 SNHLY and CDR2 FYNNEI. The length of the CDR3 is 14 residues. V was pared by 6 bases and J by 5 bases, with 16 bases between. The CDR3 nucleotides read TGTGCCAGCAGCGTGGGGGGAGTGGGTGAGACCCAGTACTTC. Encoded protein: CASSVGGVGETQYF.

J is TRBJ2-5 and V is TRBV7-9, with 7 bases identical to TRBD1. Trimming cost V 5 bases and J 1 base; bases outside gene matches: 4. Germline values: CDR1 SEHNR, CDR2 FQNEAQ (reference sequence). This CDR3 has 14 residues. CDR3 region: CASSRTGAQETQYF. Written as DNA, the CDR3 is TGTGCCAGCAGCCGAACAGGGGCCCAAGAGACCCAGTACTTC.

The gene calls are TRBV6-1 and TRBJ1-3; the D gene is possibly TRBD1 (5 bases). Trimming removed 6 bases at V and 2 bases at J, with 5 bases between. The length of the CDR3 is 12 residues. The germline V gene has CDR1 MNHNS and CDR2 SASEGT. The DNA for the CDR3 is TGTGCCAGCAGACAGGCTGGAAACACCATATATTTT. It translates to CASRQAGNTIYF.

This chain uses TRBV15 with TRBJ2-2; D possibly corresponds to TRBD2 (5 bases). This CDR3 contains 16 residues. Germline CDR1 and CDR2: LNHNV and YYDKDF (reference sequence). V was cut by 3 bases and J by 1 base, with 12 bases left in between. This CDR3 is CATSREDLRNTGELFF. In DNA form, the CDR3 reads TGTGCCACCAGCAGGGAGGATCTTCGGAACACCGGGGAGCTGTTTTTT.

The chain uses TRBV11-2 and TRBJ2-1; D is unresolved. This CDR3 contains 15 residues. Trimming took off 1 base at V and 5 bases at J, with 12 bases between the two ends. Germline values: CDR1 SGHAT, CDR2 FQNNGV. The CDR3 region has the DNA TGTGCCAGCAGCTTAGGCCCGTCACTGGACAATGAGCAGTTCTTC. Its protein is CASSLGPSLDNEQFF.

The CDR3 sequence is CASSRARQGSGNTIYF. The CDR3 DNA reads as TGTGCCAGCAGCCGCGCCAGACAGGGGTCTGGAAACACCATATATTTT. V gene TRBV7-9 combines with J gene TRBJ1-3; TRBD1 agrees at 8 bases. This CDR3 has 16 residues. Germline CDR1 reads SEHNR; CDR2 reads FQNEAQ (reference sequence). V lost 5 bases, J lost 1 base, and 7 bases stayed unmatched.

About this clone: One end of the junction is discordant with germline, which a read error may explain. V is TRBV7-7 and J is TRBJ2-1; 12 nucleotides line up with TRBD2. The CDR3 is 17 residues long. In germline, CDR1 is SSHAT, CDR2 FNYEAQ (reference sequence). The DNA of the CDR3 is TGTGCTAGCAGCCGAGGGGGACTAGCGGGTACATACAATGAGCAGTTCTTC. Its protein is CASSRGGLAGTYNEQFF.

The chain links TRBV5-6 to TRBJ2-1; the match to TRBD2 covers 8 bases. The CDR3 extends over 15 amino acids. Germline V CDR1 and CDR2: SGHDT, YYEEEE. V was pared by 4 bases and J by 5 bases, with 8 bases of the junction left unmatched. CDR3 in amino acids: CASSQLAEGHNEQFF. In nucleotides, the CDR3 is TGTGCCAGCAGCCAACTAGCGGAGGGACACAATGAGCAGTTCTTC.

The chain has TRBV28 and TRBJ1-2; TRBD1 aligns across 9 bases. The CDR3 loop spans 15 amino acids. Unmatched junction bases numbered 14, after V lost 6 bases and J lost 9 bases. CDR1 and CDR2 (germline): MDHEN, SYDVKM. The CDR3 region has the DNA TGTGCCAGCAGCGTAGACCGGGACAGGGTTTCTCGCTACACCTTC. It is translated as CASSVDRDRVSRYTF.

The J gene is TRBJ2-2, the V gene TRBV10-1; weak D call: TRBD1 (6 bases). The V end lost 6 bases, the J end lost 0 bases, and 8 bases lay between the germline ends. The CDR3 is 14 amino acids. The germline gives CDR1 WNHNN, CDR2 SYGVQD (reference sequence). The CDR3 DNA reads as TGCGCCAGCAGAGGACAGACGAACACCGGGGAGCTGTTTTTT. Its protein product is CASRGQTNTGELFF.

The chain is built from TRBV12-2 and TRBJ2-3; the D call TRBD2 from the table was never checked on the DNA. TRBV12-2 is described as a pseudogene. There are 16 residues in the CDR3. The CDR3 region has the DNA TGTGCAAGTCGCCCCGGGAACAGTTCGGGCACAGATACGCAGTATTTT. As protein: CASRPGNSSGTDTQYF.

The rearrangement links TRBV15 to TRBJ1-4; 7 bases line up with TRBD1. CDR1 and CDR2 from the germline V gene are LNHNV and YYDKDF (reference sequence). V was clipped by 1 base and J by 8 bases; unmatched bases: 7. CDR3 length: 15 residues. The CDR3 region has the DNA TGTGCCACCAGCAGAGGGGACAGTCGGATAGAAAAACTGTTTTTT. This encodes CATSRGDSRIEKLFF.

This sequence joins TRBV18 and TRBJ2-3; TRBD2 matches 10 bases. The CDR3 consists of 15 residues. The ends lost 3 bases at V and 7 bases at J; junction bases unmatched: 7. Germline V gene lookup returns CDR1 KGHSH and CDR2 LQKENI. CDR3 amino acids: CASSPYSGGVNTQYF. The CDR3 DNA sequence: TGTGCCAGCTCACCCTACAGCGGGGGGGTGAATACGCAGTATTTT.

This clone appeared a few times. The chain uses TRBV7-2 and TRBJ1-3, with a possible D match to TRBD1 (6 bases). Deletions cut 4 bases from V and 5 bases from J, with 12 bases between. CDR1 SGHTA and CDR2 FQGNSA come from the germline V gene. The CDR3 length is 14 residues. DNA of the CDR3: TGTGCCAGCAGCTGGGACAAGGGGCGAAACACCATATATTTT. This encodes CASSWDKGRNTIYF.

The rearrangement joins TRBV5-1 to TRBJ1-1; 7 bases align to TRBD1. Germline V gene data show CDR1 as SGHRS and CDR2 as YFSETQ. The CDR3 extends over 15 amino acids. J was trimmed by 0 bases and V by 4 bases; bases with no gene match: 6. The CDR3 region has the DNA TGCGCCAGCAGCCAGGATGGGACAGTGAACACTGAAGCTTTCTTT. It codes for CASSQDGTVNTEAFF. The whole variable domain, remainder taken from reference TRBV5-1 and TRBJ1-1, is KAGVTQTPRYLIKTRGQQVTLSCSPISGHRSVSWYQQTPGQGLQFLFEYFSETQRNKGNFPGRFSGRQFSNSRSEMNVSTLELGDSALYLCASSQDGTVNTEAFFGQGTRLTVV.

The rearrangement uses TRBV2 and TRBJ1-1, with 9 nucleotides matching TRBD1. Germline loops: CDR1 SNHLY, CDR2 FYNNEI. J gave up 2 bases and V 6 bases, and 1 base lay outside the gene matches. The CDR3 contains 13 residues. The CDR3 is CASRGQGNTEAFF. The CDR3 nucleotides read TGTGCCAGCAGGGGACAGGGAAACACTGAAGCTTTCTTT.

J is TRBJ2-7 and V is TRBV7-3; D remains ambiguous. In germline, CDR1 is SGHTA, CDR2 FQGTGA. V gave up 2 bases and J gave up 6 bases, with 14 bases separating them. CDR3 length equals 14 residues. In DNA form, the CDR3 reads TGTGCCAGCAGCTTAGAGGTAGCCGCCGGCGAGCAGTACTTC. Translated: CASSLEVAAGEQYF.

This clone was counted a few times. The chain recombines TRBV28 with TRBJ2-7; 8 nucleotides match TRBD1. The V gene end was trimmed by 5 bases and the J gene end by 0 bases; junction bases not matched to a gene: 3. The CDR3 has 14 amino acids. Germline V gene sequence: CDR1 MDHEN, CDR2 SYDVKM. DNA for the CDR3: TGTGCCAGCAGTGAGACAGGGGACTCCTACGAGCAGTACTTC. Protein: CASSETGDSYEQYF.

J is TRBJ1-2 and V is TRBV7-9; D gene unclear. Trimming took 3 bases from V and 2 from J, leaving 10 bases between them. There are 14 residues in the CDR3. In germline, CDR1 is SEHNR, CDR2 FQNEAQ (reference sequence). The CDR3 bases are TGTGCCAGCAGCTTCGGGGTGGGAAACTATGGCTACACCTTC. Translated, it gives CASSFGVGNYGYTF.

Only a few counts were recorded for this clone. The rearrangement links TRBV4-2 to TRBJ2-2; D is undetermined. The CDR3 contains 14 residues. Deletions cut 3 bases from V and 2 bases from J, with 7 bases between. Per germline, CDR1 LGHNA and CDR2 YNFKEQ. The DNA of the CDR3 is TGTGCCAGCAGCCACCCAACTAACACCGGGGAGCTGTTTTTT. Protein sequence: CASSHPTNTGELFF.

This CDR3 reads CASSEPWGQAGGFF. CDR3 in DNA: TGTGCCAGCAGTGAACCTTGGGGACAGGCCGGGGGGTTTTTT. The chain employs TRBV6-1 and TRBJ2-2; 8 bases align to TRBD1. V was clipped by 2 bases and J by 16 bases; unmatched bases: 12. The CDR3 covers 14 residues. Germline lookup yields CDR1 MNHNS and CDR2 SASEGT.

The chain recombines TRBV18 with TRBJ1-2, with 7 bases aligning to TRBD1. Germline V gene data show CDR1 as KGHSH and CDR2 as LQKENI. The CDR3 is 15 amino acids. The V segment lost 0 bases and the J segment 1 base; nucleotides outside the gene matches: 2. The CDR3 reads CASSPPGTVNYGYTF. Here the CDR3 DNA reads TGTGCCAGCTCACCACCCGGGACAGTTAACTATGGCTACACCTTC.

The CDR3 region has the DNA TGTGCCAGCAGTTTTCTAGGACTAGCGGAAGAGACCCAGTACTTC. This gives the protein CASSFLGLAEETQYF. J is TRBJ2-5 and V is TRBV27, with 10 bases aligning to TRBD2. Per germline, CDR1 MNHEY and CDR2 SMNVEV (reference sequence). The CDR3 covers 15 residues. Trimming took 3 bases from V and 3 from J; bases not matched to a gene: 4.

This rearrangement joins TRBV10-3 to TRBJ2-2; D gene unclear. V gave up 0 bases and J gave up 4 bases, with 6 bases separating them. Germline V gene data show CDR1 as ENHRY and CDR2 as SYGVKD. The CDR3 extends over 14 amino acids. Here the CDR3 DNA reads TGTGCCATCAGTGAGTCGAGTGGCACCGGGGAGCTGTTTTTT. Its protein product is CAISESSGTGELFF.

This clone was recorded a few times. The genes are TRBV2 and TRBJ1-1, with D uncertain. This CDR3 has 14 amino acids. Germline CDR1 is SNHLY and CDR2 is FYNNEI. Trimming removed 6 bases from V and 6 bases from J, with 17 bases in between. In nucleotides, the CDR3 is TGTGCCAGCAGAGAACACGTAGGGAGCTCTGAAGCTTTCTTT. Protein: CASREHVGSSEAFF.

The chain combines TRBV7-9 with TRBJ2-7, with TRBD1 as a possible D gene (5 bases). The germline V gene encodes CDR1 SEHNR and CDR2 FQNEAQ (reference sequence). The CDR3 totals 15 residues. Trimming pared 7 bases from V and 6 bases from J, leaving 22 bases between. CDR3 coding DNA: TGTGCCAGCACCTCCCTTGGGGCCTTCTCCCCCGAGCAGTACTTC. This sequence encodes CASTSLGAFSPEQYF.